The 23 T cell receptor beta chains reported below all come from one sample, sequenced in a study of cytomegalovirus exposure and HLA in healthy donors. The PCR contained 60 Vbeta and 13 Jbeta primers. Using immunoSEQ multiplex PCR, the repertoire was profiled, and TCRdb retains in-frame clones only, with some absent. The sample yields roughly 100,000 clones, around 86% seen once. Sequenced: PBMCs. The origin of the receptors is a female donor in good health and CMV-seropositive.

CDR3 nucleotide sequence: TGCGCCAGCAGTGACTATCCTGTAGCCAAAAACATTCAGTACTTC. Protein: CASSDYPVAKNIQYF. This chain joins TRBV10-1 and TRBJ2-4; D unclear. V gave up 3 bases and J gave up 0 bases, with 9 bases separating them. CDR3 length: 15 residues. Looked up from germline, CDR1 is WNHNN and CDR2 is SYGVQD (reference sequence).

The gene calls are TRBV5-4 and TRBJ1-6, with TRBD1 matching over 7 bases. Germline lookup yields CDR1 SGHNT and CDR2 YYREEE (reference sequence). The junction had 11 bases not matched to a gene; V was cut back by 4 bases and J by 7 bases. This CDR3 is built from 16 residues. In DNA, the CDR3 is TGTGCCAGCAGCCTAAGACAGGGCAATGGCAATTCACCCCTCCACTTT. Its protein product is CASSLRQGNGNSPLHF.

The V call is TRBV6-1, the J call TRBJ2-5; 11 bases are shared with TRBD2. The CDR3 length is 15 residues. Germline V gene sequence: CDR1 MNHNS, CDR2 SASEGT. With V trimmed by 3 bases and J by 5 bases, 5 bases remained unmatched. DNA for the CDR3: TGTGCCAGCAGTGAGACTAGCGGGATCGGGGAGACCCAGTACTTC. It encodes CASSETSGIGETQYF.

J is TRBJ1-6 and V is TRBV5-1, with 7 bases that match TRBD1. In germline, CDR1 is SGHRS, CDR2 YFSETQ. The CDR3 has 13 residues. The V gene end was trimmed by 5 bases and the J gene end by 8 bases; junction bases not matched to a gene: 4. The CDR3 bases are TGCGCCAGCAGAGGGACAGCCGATTCACCCCTCCACTTT. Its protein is CASRGTADSPLHF.

The CDR3 sequence: CASSSGTGLRETQYF. CDR3 nucleotides: TGTGCCAGCAGCTCCGGGACAGGGTTGAGAGAGACCCAGTACTTC. The gene calls are TRBV5-8 and TRBJ2-5, with 9 bases aligning to TRBD1. This CDR3 spans 15 amino acids. Germline trimming cut 3 bases from V and 4 bases from J; bases unmatched to any gene: 7. CDR1 is SGHTS, CDR2 YDEGEE, per germline.

In DNA form, the CDR3 reads TGTGCCAGCAGCCAAGATGGTTTCGGGGGAGCCTTCCAAGAGACCCAGTACTTC. Protein: CASSQDGFGGAFQETQYF. This chain connects TRBV14 to TRBJ2-5; possible D gene TRBD2, 6 bases. The germline gives CDR1 SGHDN, CDR2 FVKESK. The CDR3 is 18 residues long. V dropped 0 bases and J dropped 1 base, with 18 bases sitting between them.

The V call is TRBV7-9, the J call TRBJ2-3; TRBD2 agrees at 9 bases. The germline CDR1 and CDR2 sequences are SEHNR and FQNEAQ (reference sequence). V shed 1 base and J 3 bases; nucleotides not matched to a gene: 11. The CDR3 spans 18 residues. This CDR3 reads CASSLGWWTSDWTDTQYF. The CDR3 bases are TGTGCCAGCAGCTTAGGGTGGTGGACTAGCGATTGGACAGATACGCAGTATTTT.

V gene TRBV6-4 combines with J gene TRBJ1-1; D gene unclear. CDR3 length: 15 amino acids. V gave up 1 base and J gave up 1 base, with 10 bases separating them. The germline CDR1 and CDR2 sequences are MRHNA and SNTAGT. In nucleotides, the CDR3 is TGTGCCAGCAGTGACTTTTTTGCGCCGAACACTGAAGCTTTCTTT. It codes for CASSDFFAPNTEAFF.

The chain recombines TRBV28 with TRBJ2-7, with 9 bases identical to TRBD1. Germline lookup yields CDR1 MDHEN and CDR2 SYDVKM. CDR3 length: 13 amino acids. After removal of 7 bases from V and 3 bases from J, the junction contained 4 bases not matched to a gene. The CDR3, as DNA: TGTGCCAGCACCCAGGGACAGGGCTACGAGCAGTACTTC. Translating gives CASTQGQGYEQYF.

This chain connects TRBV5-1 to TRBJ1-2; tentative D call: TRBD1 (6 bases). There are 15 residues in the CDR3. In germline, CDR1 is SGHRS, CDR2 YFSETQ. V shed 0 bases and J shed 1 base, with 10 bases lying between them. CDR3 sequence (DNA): TGCGCCAGCAGCTTGGGGACAGCCAATAACTATGGCTACACCTTC. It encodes CASSLGTANNYGYTF.

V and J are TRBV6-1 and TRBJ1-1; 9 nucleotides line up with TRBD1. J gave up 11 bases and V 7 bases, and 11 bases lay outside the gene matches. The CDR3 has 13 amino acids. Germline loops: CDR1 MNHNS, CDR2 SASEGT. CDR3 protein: CASIPNRGRIAFF. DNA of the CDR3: TGTGCCAGCATTCCCAACAGGGGGCGTATCGCTTTCTTT.

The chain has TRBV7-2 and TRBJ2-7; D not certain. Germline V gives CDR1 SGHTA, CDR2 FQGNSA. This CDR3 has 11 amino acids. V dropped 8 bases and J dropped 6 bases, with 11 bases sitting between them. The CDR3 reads CASGDLCEQYF. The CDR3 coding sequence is TGTGCCAGCGGAGATCTGTGCGAGCAGTACTTC. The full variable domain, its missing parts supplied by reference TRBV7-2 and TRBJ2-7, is GAGVSQSPSNKVTEKGKDVELRCDPISGHTALYWYRQSLGQGLEFLIYFQGNSAPDKSGLPSDRFSAERTGGSVSTLTIQRTQQEDSAVYLCASGDLCEQYFGPGTRLTVT.

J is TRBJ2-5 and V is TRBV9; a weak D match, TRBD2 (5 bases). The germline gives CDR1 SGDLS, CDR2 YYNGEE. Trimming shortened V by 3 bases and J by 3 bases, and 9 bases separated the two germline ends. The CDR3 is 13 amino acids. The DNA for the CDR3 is TGTGCCAGCAGCGAGAGGGCAGAAGAGACCCAGTACTTC. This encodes CASSERAEETQYF.

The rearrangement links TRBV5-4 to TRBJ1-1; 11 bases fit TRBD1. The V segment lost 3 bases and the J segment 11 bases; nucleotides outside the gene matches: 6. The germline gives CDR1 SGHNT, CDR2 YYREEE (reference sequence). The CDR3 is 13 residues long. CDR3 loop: CASSWDRGEGAFF. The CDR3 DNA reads TGTGCCAGCAGCTGGGACAGGGGGGAGGGGGCTTTCTTT.

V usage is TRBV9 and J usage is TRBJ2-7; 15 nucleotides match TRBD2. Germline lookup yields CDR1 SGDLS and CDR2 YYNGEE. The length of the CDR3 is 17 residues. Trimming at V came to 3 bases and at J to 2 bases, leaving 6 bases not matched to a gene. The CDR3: CASSGTSGGADPYEQYF. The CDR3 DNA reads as TGTGCCAGCAGCGGGACTAGCGGGGGGGCCGATCCCTACGAGCAGTACTTC.

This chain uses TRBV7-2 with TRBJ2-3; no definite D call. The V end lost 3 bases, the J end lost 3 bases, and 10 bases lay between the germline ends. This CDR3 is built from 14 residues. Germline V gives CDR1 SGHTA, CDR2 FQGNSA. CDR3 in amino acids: CASSFRRNTDTQYF. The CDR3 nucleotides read TGTGCCAGCAGCTTTCGCAGAAATACAGATACGCAGTATTTT.

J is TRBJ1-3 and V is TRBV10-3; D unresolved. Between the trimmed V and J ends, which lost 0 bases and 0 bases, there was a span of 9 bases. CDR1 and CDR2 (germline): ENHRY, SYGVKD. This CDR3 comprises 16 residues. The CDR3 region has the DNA TGTGCCATCAGTGAGTCGGAGGGTCCCTCTGGAAACACCATATATTTT. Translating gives CAISESEGPSGNTIYF.

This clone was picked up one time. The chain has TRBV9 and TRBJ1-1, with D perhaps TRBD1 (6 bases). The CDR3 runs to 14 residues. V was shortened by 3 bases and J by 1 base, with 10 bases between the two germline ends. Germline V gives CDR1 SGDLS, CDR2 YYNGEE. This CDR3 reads CASSAGHPNTEAFF. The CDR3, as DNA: TGTGCCAGCAGCGCGGGACACCCGAACACTGAAGCTTTCTTT. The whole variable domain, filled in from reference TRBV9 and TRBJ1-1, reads DSGVTQTPKHLITATGQRVTLRCSPRSGDLSVYWYQQSLDQGLQFLIQYYNGEERAKGNILERFSAQQFPDLHSELNLSSLELGDSALYFCASSAGHPNTEAFFGQGTRLTVV.

DNA of the CDR3: TGTGCCAGCAGCTTGGCCCAGGAGGAGAACACTGAAGCTTTCTTT. Translated: CASSLAQEENTEAFF. J is TRBJ1-1 and V is TRBV5-6; no reliable D call. Trimming stripped 0 bases from V and 1 base from J, with 10 bases between. The CDR3 runs 15 residues. Germline lookup yields CDR1 SGHDT and CDR2 YYEEEE.

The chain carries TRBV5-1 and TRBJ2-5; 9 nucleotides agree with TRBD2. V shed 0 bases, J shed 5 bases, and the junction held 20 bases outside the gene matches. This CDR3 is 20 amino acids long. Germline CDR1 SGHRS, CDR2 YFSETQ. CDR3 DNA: TGCGCCAGCAGCTTGGCCCCCCCTGGTAGCGGGAGTATACCTTGGGAGACCCAGTACTTC. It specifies CASSLAPPGSGSIPWETQYF.

CDR3 in amino acids: CASRRTSGVVTGELFF. The CDR3 DNA reads as TGTGCCAGCAGACGGACTAGCGGGGTGGTCACCGGGGAGCTGTTTTTT. The chain couples TRBV2 to TRBJ2-2; 12 bases are shared with TRBD2. The CDR3 runs 16 residues. The germline gives CDR1 SNHLY, CDR2 FYNNEI. After removal of 6 bases from V and 4 bases from J, the junction contained 6 bases not matched to a gene.

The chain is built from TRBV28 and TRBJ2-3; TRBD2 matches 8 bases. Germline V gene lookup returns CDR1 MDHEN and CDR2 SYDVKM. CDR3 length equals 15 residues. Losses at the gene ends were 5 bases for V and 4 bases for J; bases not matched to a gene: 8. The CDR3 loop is CASSLTSGSSDTQYF. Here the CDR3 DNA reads TGTGCCAGCAGTCTGACGAGCGGGAGCTCAGATACGCAGTATTTT.

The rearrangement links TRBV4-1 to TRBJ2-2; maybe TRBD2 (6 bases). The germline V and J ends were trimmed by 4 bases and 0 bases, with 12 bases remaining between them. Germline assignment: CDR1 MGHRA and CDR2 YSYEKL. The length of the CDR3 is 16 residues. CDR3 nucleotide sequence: TGCGCCAGCAGCCTAAGGGCGGGGTCGAACACCGGGGAGCTGTTTTTT. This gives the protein CASSLRAGSNTGELFF.